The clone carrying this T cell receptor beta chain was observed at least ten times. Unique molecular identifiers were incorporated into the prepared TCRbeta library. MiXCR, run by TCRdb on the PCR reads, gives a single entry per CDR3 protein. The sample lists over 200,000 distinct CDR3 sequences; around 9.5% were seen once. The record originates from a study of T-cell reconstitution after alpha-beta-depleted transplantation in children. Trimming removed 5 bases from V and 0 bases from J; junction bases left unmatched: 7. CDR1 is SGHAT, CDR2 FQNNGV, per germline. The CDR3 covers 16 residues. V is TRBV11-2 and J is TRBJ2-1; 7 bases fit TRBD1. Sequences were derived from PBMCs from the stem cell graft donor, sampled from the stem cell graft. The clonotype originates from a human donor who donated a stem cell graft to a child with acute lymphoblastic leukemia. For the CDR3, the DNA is TGTGCCAGCAGCCTCTCCGGACAGGTCTCCTACAATGAGCAGTTCTTC. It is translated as CASSLSGQVSYNEQFF.